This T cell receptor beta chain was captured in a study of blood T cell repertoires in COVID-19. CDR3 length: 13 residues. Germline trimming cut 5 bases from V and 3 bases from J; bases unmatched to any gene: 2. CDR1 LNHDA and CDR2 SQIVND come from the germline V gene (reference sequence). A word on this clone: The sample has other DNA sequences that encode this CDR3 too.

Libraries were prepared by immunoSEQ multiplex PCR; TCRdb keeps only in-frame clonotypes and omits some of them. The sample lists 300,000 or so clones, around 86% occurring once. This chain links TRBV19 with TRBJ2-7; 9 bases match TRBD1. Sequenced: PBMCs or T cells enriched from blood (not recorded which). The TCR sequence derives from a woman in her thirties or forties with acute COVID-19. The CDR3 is CASSVGQGYEQYF. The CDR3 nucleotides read TGTGCCAGTAGTGTGGGACAGGGCTACGAGCAGTACTTC.